This note documents a single TCR beta chain sequence. The antigen remains undetermined. Repeated repertoire sampling spanned the course of chemoradiotherapy. CDR3 size: 17 residues. J was trimmed by 5 bases and V by 7 bases; bases with no gene match: 16. Germline V CDR1 and CDR2: SEHNR, FQNEAQ (reference sequence). The entry originates in a study of chemoradiotherapy in HPV16-positive cancers. Study observations and caveats: HPV-responsive T-cell expansion during chemoradiotherapy was linked to improved recurrence-free survival in HPV16-positive patients.

Assay: immunoSEQ multiplex PCR; the TCRdb copy retains only in-frame clones and omits some. The table records about 12,000 clones, under 80% of them present only once. The gene calls are TRBV7-9 and TRBJ2-3; TRBD2 aligns across 9 bases. The sequence derives from a human donor with HPV-associated anogenital cancer. The specimen was taken from a patient who underwent chemoradiotherapy. The CDR3 spells CASTIPRLAGEQDTQYF. The CDR3 DNA is TGTGCCAGCACCATACCACGTTTAGCGGGGGAGCAAGATACGCAGTATTTT.